This T cell receptor (beta chain) originates from a study of OX40 agonist ivuxolimab in advanced cancers. On the study more broadly: Dose-escalation subjects each had hepatocellular carcinoma, melanoma, renal cell or head and neck cancer. Partial responses were achieved by three patients: one hepatocellular carcinoma, two cutaneous melanoma. Prior checkpoint blockade (anti-PD-1, anti-PD-L1 or anti-CTLA-4) was permitted; approximately 41% had it.

General study findings and limits: At 0.1 to 3.0 mg/kg, clonal expansion of CD4+ and CD8+ blood T cells had occurred by week 6.

TCRdb keeps only in-frame clones here, not all; method: immunoSEQ multiplex PCR. Among approximately 40,000 clones listed, approximately 83% were seen once. The CDR3 loop spans 15 amino acids. In germline, CDR1 is LNHDA, CDR2 SQIVND (reference sequence). The germline V and J ends were trimmed by 5 bases and 2 bases, with 14 bases remaining between them. About this clone itself: What it binds is unknown.

The TCR originated in an adult with an advanced solid tumor such as melanoma, head and neck, liver or kidney cancer. Here the sequenced sample was CD4+ or CD8+ T cells sorted from blood, taken in a trial of the OX40 agonist ivuxolimab. The V gene is TRBV19, the J gene TRBJ2-3, with D perhaps matching TRBD1 (6 bases). The CDR3 sequence: CASSHGQTNTDTQYF. The CDR3 region has the DNA TGTGCCAGTAGTCACGGACAGACGAACACAGATACGCAGTATTTT.